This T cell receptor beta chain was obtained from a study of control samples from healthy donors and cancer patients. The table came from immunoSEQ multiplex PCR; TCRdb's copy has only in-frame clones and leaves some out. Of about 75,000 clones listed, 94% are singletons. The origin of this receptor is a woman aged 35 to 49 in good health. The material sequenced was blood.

The CDR3 DNA follows: TGTGCCAGCAGCCTTAACTATGGCTACACCTTC. Encoded protein: CASSLNYGYTF. The chain employs TRBV11-2 and TRBJ1-2; D gene uncertain. CDR3 size: 11 residues. The ends were cut back, 5 bases at V and 1 base at J, with 2 bases in the middle. The germline V gene has CDR1 SGHAT and CDR2 FQNNGV.